This passage covers 25 T cell receptor beta chains from one sample sequenced in a study of blood T cell repertoires in COVID-19. Profiled with immunoSEQ multiplex PCR; TCRdb holds only in-frame clones, not every one. The table shows about 97,000 clones, with approximately 87% occurring only once. Sequenced: peripheral blood. Receptor source: a human donor in a cohort sampled during active COVID-19.

The CDR3: CASSISGMNTEAFF. The CDR3 nucleotides read TGCGCCAGCAGCATCTCAGGGATGAACACTGAAGCTTTCTTT. The genes are TRBV5-1 and TRBJ1-1, with D possibly TRBD1 on 5 matching bases. V lost 4 bases, J lost 0 bases, and 10 bases lay in between. The CDR3 totals 14 residues. Looked up from germline, CDR1 is SGHRS and CDR2 is YFSETQ.

This sequence joins TRBV5-6 and TRBJ1-2, with D uncertain. The germline V and J ends were trimmed by 4 bases and 4 bases, with 17 bases remaining between them. Germline-derived CDR1 and CDR2 are SGHDT and YYEEEE. The CDR3 spans 15 residues. The CDR3 bases are TGTGCCAGCAGCACGGCGGGCGAAGGAGTCTATGGCTACACCTTC. This gives the protein CASSTAGEGVYGYTF.

The chain links TRBV5-1 to TRBJ2-7; TRBD2 aligns across 14 bases. The length of the CDR3 is 15 residues. The J segment lost 2 bases and the V segment lost 3 bases, leaving 1 base of the junction unmatched. Per germline, CDR1 SGHRS and CDR2 YFSETQ. This chain's CDR3 is CASSWGLAGAYEQYF. CDR3 coding DNA: TGCGCCAGCAGCTGGGGACTAGCGGGGGCCTACGAGCAGTACTTC. Full variable domain (remainder filled in from reference TRBV5-1 and TRBJ2-7): KAGVTQTPRYLIKTRGQQVTLSCSPISGHRSVSWYQQTPGQGLQFLFEYFSETQRNKGNFPGRFSGRQFSNSRSEMNVSTLELGDSALYLCASSWGLAGAYEQYFGPGTRLTVT.

The gene calls are TRBV4-2 and TRBJ1-2; D ambiguous. Trimming cost V 0 bases and J 4 bases, with 6 bases left between them. Germline loops: CDR1 LGHNA, CDR2 YNFKEQ. The CDR3 has 13 residues. The chain's CDR3 is CASSQDLSYGYTF. Here the CDR3 DNA reads TGTGCCAGCAGCCAAGATCTGAGCTATGGCTACACCTTC.

Here the CDR3 DNA reads TGTGCCAGTAGTTGGGCCTCCTCGAACACCGGGGAGCTGTTTTTT. Encoded protein: CASSWASSNTGELFF. V is TRBV19 and J is TRBJ2-2; D gene ambiguous. This CDR3 is 15 amino acids long. V gave up 5 bases and J gave up 0 bases, with 10 bases separating them. The germline V gene encodes CDR1 LNHDA and CDR2 SQIVND (reference sequence).

This chain connects TRBV4-1 to TRBJ2-1; D possibly corresponds to TRBD2 (7 bases). Germline CDR1 reads MGHRA; CDR2 reads YSYEKL. V lost 0 bases and J lost 7, with 16 bases in between. The CDR3 extends over 16 amino acids. CDR3 in amino acids: CASSQEAGLGGNEQFF. CDR3 coding DNA: TGCGCCAGCAGCCAAGAAGCTGGACTAGGGGGGAATGAGCAGTTCTTC.

This rearrangement joins TRBV14 to TRBJ1-2, with 8 bases lining up with TRBD1. Germline CDR1 is SGHDN and CDR2 is FVKESK. Trimming at V came to 1 base and at J to 2 bases, leaving 6 bases not matched to a gene. The CDR3 sequence is 16 residues long. The CDR3 DNA reads TGTGCCAGCAGCCAAGCCCAGGGGGCCCAAAACTATGGCTACACCTTC. It yields the protein CASSQAQGAQNYGYTF.

The chain links TRBV5-1 to TRBJ1-1; a possible D gene is TRBD1 (5 bases). Trimming stripped 6 bases from V and 6 bases from J, with 18 bases between. This CDR3 comprises 14 residues. The germline V gene has CDR1 SGHRS and CDR2 YFSETQ. The CDR3 DNA reads as TGCGCCAGCACATTCGGGGGACGGGGCGCTGAAGCTTTCTTT. It is translated as CASTFGGRGAEAFF.

This rearrangement joins TRBV6-5 to TRBJ1-2; possible D gene TRBD1, 6 bases. CDR1 and CDR2 from the germline V gene are MNHEY and SVGAGI. The germline V and J ends were trimmed by 4 bases and 6 bases, with 9 bases remaining between them. The CDR3 loop spans 12 amino acids. CDR3 residues: CASSWNRDGYTF. In DNA form, the CDR3 reads TGTGCCAGCAGTTGGAACAGGGATGGCTACACCTTC.

The chain has TRBV29-1 and TRBJ2-3; 8 bases are shared with TRBD2. Trimming removed 4 bases from V and 4 bases from J; junction bases left unmatched: 4. CDR1 is SQVTM, CDR2 ANQGSEA, per germline. This CDR3 is built from 13 residues. The CDR3 here is CSVVAGGPDTQYF. CDR3 in DNA: TGCAGCGTTGTGGCGGGGGGTCCAGATACGCAGTATTTT.

This clone was detected once. The rearrangement joins TRBV4-1 to TRBJ2-1; possibly TRBD2 for D (5 bases). Germline V CDR1 and CDR2: MGHRA, YSYEKL. The CDR3 extends over 14 amino acids. Trimming removed 4 bases at V and 3 bases at J, with 10 bases between. CDR3 protein: CASSPGVGYNEQFF. CDR3 in DNA: TGCGCCAGCAGCCCCGGGGTGGGCTACAATGAGCAGTTCTTC.

The genes are TRBV9 and TRBJ2-3; 8 nucleotides align to TRBD2. The germline V gene has CDR1 SGDLS and CDR2 YYNGEE. V dropped 4 bases and J dropped 0; count of bases not matched to a gene: 13. This CDR3 region has 18 residues. This CDR3 reads CASSTLGLGGVSTDTQYF. CDR3 nucleotides: TGTGCCAGCAGCACTCTCGGTCTCGGGGGGGTCAGCACAGATACGCAGTATTTT.

This chain uses TRBV6-2 or TRBV6-3 with TRBJ2-5; D is possibly TRBD2 (5 bases). V was trimmed by 2 bases and J by 4 bases, leaving 14 bases between them. The V gene's germline CDR1 is MNHEY and CDR2 SVGEGT. The CDR3 spans 15 residues. CDR3 loop: CASSYASSSLETQYF. CDR3 DNA: TGTGCCAGCAGTTACGCATCTAGCTCTTTAGAGACCCAGTACTTC.

This clone was counted only a few times. V gene TRBV13 combines with J gene TRBJ1-2; perhaps TRBD1 as D (6 bases). V was cut by 3 bases and J by 0 bases, with 8 bases left in between. Germline values: CDR1 PRHDT, CDR2 FYEKMQ (reference sequence). The CDR3 spans 14 residues. The CDR3 sequence: CASSFQGTNYGYTF. The CDR3 coding sequence is TGTGCCAGCAGCTTTCAGGGGACTAACTATGGCTACACCTTC. The whole variable domain, filled in from reference TRBV13 and TRBJ1-2, reads AAGVIQSPRHLIKEKRETATLKCYPIPRHDTVYWYQQGPGQDPQFLISFYEKMQSDKGSIPDRFSAQQFSDYHSELNMSSLELGDSALYFCASSFQGTNYGYTFGSGTRLTVV.

This chain connects TRBV30 to TRBJ1-2, with D possibly TRBD1 on 5 matching bases. V gave up 4 bases and J gave up 4 bases, with 13 bases separating them. Germline CDR1 GTSNPN, CDR2 SVGIG (reference sequence). The CDR3 length is 13 residues. The CDR3: CAWTGGGLYGYTF. The CDR3 nucleotides are TGTGCCTGGACCGGGGGGGGTCTCTATGGCTACACCTTC.

The genes are TRBV6-1 and TRBJ2-3, with 7 bases aligning to TRBD1. This CDR3 region has 16 residues. V lost 1 base to trimming and J lost 4 bases; unmatched junction nucleotides: 8. CDR1 MNHNS and CDR2 SASEGT come from the germline V gene. The DNA for the CDR3 is TGTGCCAGCAGTGAAGTCCGATCGACAGGGTCAGATACGCAGTATTTT. Amino acid sequence: CASSEVRSTGSDTQYF.

This sequence joins TRBV19 and TRBJ2-1; 7 positions agree with TRBD2. The V segment lost 7 bases and the J segment 3 bases; nucleotides outside the gene matches: 18. The CDR3 covers 18 residues. CDR1 LNHDA and CDR2 SQIVND come from the germline V gene (reference sequence). The CDR3 region has the DNA TGTGCCAGTACCTTAAGGGGCAGCGGGGCTGTACTCTACAATGAGCAGTTCTTC. Translation: CASTLRGSGAVLYNEQFF.

The count of this clone is one. The chain couples TRBV19 to TRBJ1-2, with 11 nucleotides matching TRBD1. The germline gives CDR1 LNHDA, CDR2 SQIVND (reference sequence). V lost 5 bases to trimming and J lost 2 bases; unmatched junction nucleotides: 13. The CDR3 is 18 residues long. CDR3 sequence (DNA): TGTGCCAGTAGTGGCCGGGACAGGGGGAAAACGCCCAACTATGGCTACACCTTC. It is translated as CASSGRDRGKTPNYGYTF.

J is TRBJ1-6 and V is TRBV18; D is possibly TRBD1 (6 bases). The V end lost 4 bases, the J end lost 7 bases, and 11 bases lay between the germline ends. Germline V gives CDR1 KGHSH, CDR2 LQKENI. CDR3 length equals 14 residues. The CDR3 is CASSQGQPNSPLHF. DNA of the CDR3: TGTGCCAGCTCACAAGGACAGCCAAATTCACCCCTCCACTTT.

The chain couples TRBV19 to TRBJ2-1, with a possible D match to TRBD1 (5 bases). The V gene lost 6 bases and the J gene lost 4 bases, with 16 bases spanning the gap. The CDR3 is 15 amino acids. Germline V lookup: CDR1 LNHDA, CDR2 SQIVND (reference sequence). The CDR3 nucleotides are TGTGCCAGTAGCAAGGGTGACAGAGCTTACAATGAGCAGTTCTTC. Amino acids: CASSKGDRAYNEQFF. Complete variable domain (other parts from reference TRBV19 and TRBJ2-1): DGGITQSPKYLFRKEGQNVTLSCEQNLNHDAMYWYRQDPGQGLRLIYYSQIVNDFQKGDIAEGYSVSREKKESFPLTVTSAQKNPTAFYLCASSKGDRAYNEQFFGPGTRLTVL.

In DNA, the CDR3 is TGCGCCAGCAGCCACCTGTCCTATGGCTACACCTTC. The encoded protein is CASSHLSYGYTF. The chain employs TRBV4-1 and TRBJ1-2; D is ambiguous. V dropped 3 bases and J dropped 4 bases, with 6 bases sitting between them. The CDR3 covers 12 residues. Germline V gives CDR1 MGHRA, CDR2 YSYEKL.

V and J are TRBV5-4 and TRBJ2-1; TRBD2 agrees at 14 bases. This CDR3 region has 18 residues. Trimming took 4 bases from V and 0 from J; bases not matched to a gene: 6. From germline, CDR1 is SGHNT and CDR2 YYREEE (reference sequence). The DNA of the CDR3 is TGTGCCAGCAGCATGGGACTAGCGGGAGAGAGCTCCTACAATGAGCAGTTCTTC. Translation: CASSMGLAGESSYNEQFF. Based on the CDR3 plus reference TRBV5-4 and TRBJ2-1, the full variable domain is ETGVTQSPTHLIKTRGQQVTLRCSSQSGHNTVSWYQQALGQGPQFIFQYYREEENGRGNFPPRFSGLQFPNYSSELNVNALELDDSALYLCASSMGLAGESSYNEQFFGPGTRLTVL.

This clone was recorded once. The chain links TRBV6-2 or TRBV6-3 to TRBJ2-1, with TRBD1 identical over 7 bases. This CDR3 contains 16 residues. V shed 3 bases, J shed 8 bases, and the junction held 13 bases outside the gene matches. CDR1 and CDR2 (germline): MNHEY, SVGEGT. This chain's CDR3 is CASSYNRQGPSHEQFF. The CDR3 DNA is TGTGCCAGCAGTTATAACCGACAGGGACCCTCTCATGAGCAGTTCTTC.

J is TRBJ2-7 and V is TRBV29-1; D is unclear. This CDR3 is built from 14 residues. The V end was cut by 6 bases, the J end by 7 bases, with 22 bases between. From germline, CDR1 is SQVTM and CDR2 ANQGSEA. CDR3 nucleotide sequence: TGCAGCGTCTGTGAGAGGTCCCGGGTTGAGGAGCAGTACTTC. This sequence encodes CSVCERSRVEEQYF.

The chain couples TRBV20-1 to TRBJ1-2; D is unresolved. This CDR3 region has 11 residues. Looked up from germline, CDR1 is DFQATT and CDR2 is SNEGSKA (reference sequence). The V and J ends lost 2 bases and 8 bases respectively, with 9 bases between them. For the CDR3, the DNA is TGCAGTGCTAGACCCTCAGGCGGCTACACCTTC. Residues: CSARPSGGYTF.